A single sample gave rise to the 3 T cell receptor beta chains below, sequenced in a study of cytomegalovirus exposure and HLA in healthy donors (dated by TCRdb to about 2017). The protocol used for the library was the immunoSEQ multiplex PCR assay. For the multiplex PCR, a mixture combining 60 forward primers for TCR Vbeta segments and 13 reverse primers for TCR Jbeta segments was used. TCRdb limited this immuneACCESS table to in-frame rearrangements with V and J called. A share of clones is missing; checked studies link under half to unresolved V genes, and the rest is unexplained. The sample data list 130,000 or so clones, and over 70% of these were observed just once. The top ten clonotypes cover approximately 2.1% of the sample. Specimen: PBMCs. These TCRs come from a middle-aged woman in good health and CMV-seropositive.

Turning to this clone: Sequence at one end of the junction differs from germline and may be a read error. The chain employs TRBV6-1 and TRBJ2-7; 7 nucleotides match TRBD1. Germline CDR1 MNHNS, CDR2 SASEGT. The CDR3 consists of 13 residues. This chain's CDR3 is CASSEAGGSLQGF. In DNA form, the CDR3 reads TGTGCCAGCAGTGAAGCGGGTGGGTCTCTACAGGGGTTC.

The sample holds one count of this clone. CDR3 bases: TGTGCCAGCAGCTTAGCTCCAGGACAGGGGCAGGTCCGGCAGTACTTC. Translated, it gives CASSLAPGQGQVRQYF. J is TRBJ2-7 and V is TRBV7-9; 9 bases match TRBD1. Trimming took 0 bases from V and 9 from J; bases not matched to a gene: 12. This CDR3 contains 16 residues. Germline CDR1 and CDR2: SEHNR and FQNEAQ (reference sequence).

V usage is TRBV29-1 and J usage is TRBJ2-1, with a possible D match to TRBD2 (7 bases). The germline V and J ends were trimmed by 4 bases and 8 bases, with 24 bases remaining between them. The germline V gene encodes CDR1 SQVTM and CDR2 ANQGSEA. The CDR3 has 16 residues. CDR3 bases: TGCAGCGTTGGGTCGTGGGAGGGGGGACAAAGGCATGAGCAGTTCTTC. It encodes CSVGSWEGGQRHEQFF.